Described below is a single T cell receptor beta chain sequence and its context. The specificity of this receptor is unknown. The junction and the germline gene differ at one end; a read error may be behind it. The library was produced with 5' RACE. Reads for this sample came from an Illumina HiSeq 2500. The second PCR ran for about 7 to 11 cycles and used a J-beta primer mix along with a sample-barcoded 5' primer. A unique molecular identifier was introduced onto each TCR beta cDNA molecule by a template-switch 5' adaptor carrying 12 random nucleotides. Each sample yielded at least 2.5 million CDR3-containing paired-end reads. The Mint cDNA synthesis kit, primed by a TRBC-specific oligonucleotide, was used to synthesize first-strand cDNA from all RNA. Following uracil-DNA glycosylase treatment, all cDNA underwent a first 18-cycle PCR with the universal primers M1SS and BC2_uni_R. From the authors' description of their analysis: Normalization of each sample was performed by random selection of 1 million high-quality reads, each carrying a distinct molecular identifier. Reads with shared molecular identifiers were discarded instead of being binned into consensus sequences. CDR3 identification, clonotype clustering and error correction used MiTCR with a Q25 quality threshold and the strictest error-elimination algorithm. A nonparametric unseen species model with Euler transformation was used to estimate lower-bound total TCR beta diversity. TCRdb reworked the public reads: Q25 trimming with fastp, MiXCR clone assembly, productive beta chains retained. Under each unique CDR3 protein, matching rows form one entry showing the most common genes and DNA. TCRdb's processing, not the authors' own work, is the source of the V and J calls. The sample table lists fewer than 650,000 distinct CDR3 sequences, roughly a quarter of them with a count of one. 3.6% of the sample is held by the ten biggest clonotypes.

This record comes from a study of blood T cells in healthy people across ages (dated by TCRdb to the mid-2010s). In terms of the full investigation: In model experiments, template switching captured roughly one uniquely barcoded TCR beta cDNA molecule for every two T cells. Age-related changes in TCR beta repertoire diversity were measured in the study by deep sequencing normalized with unique cDNA molecular identifiers. Donors were grouped into four age groups: young (average approximately 15 years), middle-aged (roughly 37), aged (roughly 62) and long-lived (over 80). For two donors (one aged 18 to 29 and one aged 80 or older), the study analyzed two additional independent replicas of 1 million unique cDNA reads from the same blood draw. What the authors observed across the whole study: The long-lived group showed more naive CD4+ T cells, fewer expanded clones and increased TCR diversity than the aged group, suggesting age selection. Donor CMV infection status was unknown, potentially confounding age-related changes in expanded clonotypes. Since profiling was done on bulk unsorted PBMCs, naive and antigen-experienced compartments could not be conclusively compared. Observed TCR beta diversity per million T cells fell roughly linearly with age, and a significant reduction was already apparent by age around 40. Total diversity estimates from one million sequenced T cells were considered lower bounds and underestimates. A strong correlation was found between observed TCR beta diversity and the percentage of naive T cells measured by flow cytometry.

Systemically healthy Caucasian individuals from Russia, approximately 39 in total and aged roughly 6 to 100 years, were included as donors. Ten milliliters of peripheral blood were drawn from each donor into EDTA-treated Vacutainer tubes. Ficoll-Paque density-gradient centrifugation was used to isolate PBMCs, with at least 6 million obtained per sample. Total RNA, at least 6 micrograms per sample, was extracted from PBMCs with Trizol reagent. The percentages of naive CD45RAhigh/CD27high T cells were determined by flow cytometry on a PBMC aliquot from every donor. The same data also contributed to another study, on T cells of mothers and their children. That second publication adds: Donors were nine systemically healthy Caucasian individuals: three mothers and their six children. cDNA synthesis consumed the entire amount of extracted RNA, loaded at 1.5 ug RNA in each 15 ul reaction. In the second PCR, sample barcodes and 2-4 random nucleotides were introduced via the M1S primer. Over 8 million TCR beta CDR3 reads were obtained for each mother, and 2.5 million to 3.5 million reads were obtained for each child. Thymic selection shapes the output of TCR recombination in a similar way in related and unrelated pairs, and inherited differences have a minor effect. Normalized repertoire overlap was always found to be slightly, but never significantly, higher in related mother-child pairs than in unrelated mother-child pairs. No persistent microchimeric T cell clones were found, with a detection sensitivity of approximately 100 clones per million clonotypes. In the study, deep NGS was used to compare the TCR beta repertoires of mothers and children, and features distinguishing related mother-child pairs from unrelated individuals were sought. On average, the children were roughly 12 +/- 4 years old, while the mothers were about 40 +/- 4 years old. After adapter ligation was performed with NEBNext reagents, the libraries were sequenced on an Illumina HiSeq 2000 with 100+100 nt paired-end reads. To prevent cross-contamination, the mother and child libraries were prepared a month apart and were sequenced in separate runs. For each donor, between about 450,000 and 2,300,000 distinct TCR beta clonotypes were identified. Naive TCR beta clonotypes were estimated from low-frequency clonotypes matched to each donor's FACS-determined naive share, without sorting.

This clonotype originated in a boy younger than 10 in good health. The sequenced sample was blood.

The sequence in DNA is TGTACCACCAGTGACGGGGTCACAGATACGCAGTATTTT. It codes for CTTSDGVTDTQYF. The rearrangement joined TRBV24-1 to TRBJ2-3; D gene: possibly TRBD2, on 5 matching bases. The CDR3 numbers 13 residues from cysteine through phenylalanine. The CDR3 DNA has 39 bases and is translated from base 1. The germline V gene specifies KGHDR as CDR1 and SFDVKD as CDR2.